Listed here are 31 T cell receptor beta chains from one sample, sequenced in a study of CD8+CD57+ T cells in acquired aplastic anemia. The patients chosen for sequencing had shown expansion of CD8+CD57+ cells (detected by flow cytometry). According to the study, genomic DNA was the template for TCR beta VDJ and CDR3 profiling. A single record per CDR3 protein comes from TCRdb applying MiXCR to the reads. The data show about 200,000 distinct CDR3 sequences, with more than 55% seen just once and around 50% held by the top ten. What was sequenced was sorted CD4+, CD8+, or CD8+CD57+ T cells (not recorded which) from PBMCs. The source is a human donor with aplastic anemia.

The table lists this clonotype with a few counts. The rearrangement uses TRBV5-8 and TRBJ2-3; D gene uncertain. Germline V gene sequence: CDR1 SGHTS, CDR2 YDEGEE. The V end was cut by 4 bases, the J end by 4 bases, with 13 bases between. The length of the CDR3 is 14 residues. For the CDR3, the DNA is TGTGCCAGCAGCCTCCCGGCGAGCGCAGATACGCAGTATTTT. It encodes CASSLPASADTQYF.

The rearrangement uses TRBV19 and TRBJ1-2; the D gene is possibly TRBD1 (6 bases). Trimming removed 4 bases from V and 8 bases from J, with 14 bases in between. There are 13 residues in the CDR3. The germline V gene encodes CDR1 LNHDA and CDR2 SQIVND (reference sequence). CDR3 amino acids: CASSRQAPLGYTF. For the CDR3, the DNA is TGTGCCAGTAGTAGACAGGCACCCTTGGGCTACACCTTC. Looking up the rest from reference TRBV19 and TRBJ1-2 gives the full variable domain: DGGITQSPKYLFRKEGQNVTLSCEQNLNHDAMYWYRQDPGQGLRLIYYSQIVNDFQKGDIAEGYSVSREKKESFPLTVTSAQKNPTAFYLCASSRQAPLGYTFGSGTRLTVV.

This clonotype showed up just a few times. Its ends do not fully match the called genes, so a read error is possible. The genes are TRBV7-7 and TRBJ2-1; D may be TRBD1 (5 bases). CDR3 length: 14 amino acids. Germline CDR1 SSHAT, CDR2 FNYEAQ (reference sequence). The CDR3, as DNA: TGTGCTAGCAGCTTAGAAGGGGCTGGGGATGAGCAGTTCTTC. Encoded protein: CASSLEGAGDEQFF.

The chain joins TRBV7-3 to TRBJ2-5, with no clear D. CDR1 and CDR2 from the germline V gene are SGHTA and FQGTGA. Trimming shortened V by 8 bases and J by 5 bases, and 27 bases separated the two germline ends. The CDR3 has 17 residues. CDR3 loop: CASSRWNSKIPTETQYF. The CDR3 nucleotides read TGTGCCAGCTCACGGTGGAACTCAAAGATCCCAACGGAGACCCAGTACTTC. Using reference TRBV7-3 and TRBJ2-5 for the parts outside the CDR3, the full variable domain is GAGVSQTPSNKVTEKGKYVELRCDPISGHTALYWYRQSLGQGPEFLIYFQGTGAADDSGLPNDRFFAVRPEGSVSTLKIQRTERGDSAVYLCASSRWNSKIPTETQYFGPGTRLLVL.

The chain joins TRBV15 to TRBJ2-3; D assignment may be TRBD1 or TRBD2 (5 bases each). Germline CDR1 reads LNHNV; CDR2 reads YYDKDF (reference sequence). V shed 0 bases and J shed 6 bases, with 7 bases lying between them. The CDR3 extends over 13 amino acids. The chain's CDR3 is CATSRDWGDTQYF. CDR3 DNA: TGTGCCACCAGCAGAGATTGGGGGGATACGCAGTATTTT.

The CDR3 loop is CASSIQTDSYEQYF. DNA for the CDR3: TGTGCCAGTAGTATACAGACAGACTCCTACGAGCAGTACTTC. V and J are TRBV19 and TRBJ2-7; D is perhaps TRBD1 (5 bases). V was shortened by 2 bases and J by 0 bases, with 8 bases between the two germline ends. Germline loops: CDR1 LNHDA, CDR2 SQIVND (reference sequence). The CDR3 has 14 residues.

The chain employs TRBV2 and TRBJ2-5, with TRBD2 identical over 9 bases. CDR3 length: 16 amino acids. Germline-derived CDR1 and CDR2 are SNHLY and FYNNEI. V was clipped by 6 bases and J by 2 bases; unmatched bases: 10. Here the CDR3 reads CASSEGSGGSQETQYF. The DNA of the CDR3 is TGTGCCAGCAGCGAGGGTAGCGGGGGTTCACAAGAGACCCAGTACTTC.

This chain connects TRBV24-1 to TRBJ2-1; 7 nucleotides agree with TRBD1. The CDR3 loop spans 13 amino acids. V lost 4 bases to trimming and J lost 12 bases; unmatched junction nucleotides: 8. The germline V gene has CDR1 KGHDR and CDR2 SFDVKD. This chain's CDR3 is CATSDPYRGRQFF. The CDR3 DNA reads TGTGCCACCAGTGACCCTTACAGGGGTAGGCAGTTCTTC.

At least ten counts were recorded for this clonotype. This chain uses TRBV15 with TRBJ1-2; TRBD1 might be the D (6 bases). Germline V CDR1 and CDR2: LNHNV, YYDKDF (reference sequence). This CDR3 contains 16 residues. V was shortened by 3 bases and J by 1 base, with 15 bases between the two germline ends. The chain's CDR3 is CATSRGTQDYNYGYTF. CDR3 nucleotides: TGTGCCACCAGCAGGGGGACACAGGATTATAACTATGGCTACACCTTC.

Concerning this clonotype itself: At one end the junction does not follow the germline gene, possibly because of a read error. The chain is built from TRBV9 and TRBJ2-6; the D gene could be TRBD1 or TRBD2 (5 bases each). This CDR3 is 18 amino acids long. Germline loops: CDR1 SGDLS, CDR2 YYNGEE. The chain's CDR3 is CASSLREGPSSGANVLTF. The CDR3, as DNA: TGCGCCAGCAGCCTTCGCGAGGGGCCTTCCTCTGGGGCCAACGTCCTGACTTTC.

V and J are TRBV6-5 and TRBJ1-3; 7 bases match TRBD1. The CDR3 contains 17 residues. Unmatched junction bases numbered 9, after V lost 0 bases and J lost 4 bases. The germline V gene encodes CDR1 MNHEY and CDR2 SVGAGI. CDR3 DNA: TGTGCCAGCAGTTACTCCCAGACAGGGCTGGGCGGAAACACCATATATTTT. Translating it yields CASSYSQTGLGGNTIYF.

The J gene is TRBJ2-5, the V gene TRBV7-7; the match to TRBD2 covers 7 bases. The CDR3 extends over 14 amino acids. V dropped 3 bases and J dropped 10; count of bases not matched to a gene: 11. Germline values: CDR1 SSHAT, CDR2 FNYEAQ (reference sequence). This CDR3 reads CASSFGLAGENQYF. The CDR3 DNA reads TGTGCCAGCAGCTTCGGTCTCGCGGGAGAAAACCAGTACTTC.

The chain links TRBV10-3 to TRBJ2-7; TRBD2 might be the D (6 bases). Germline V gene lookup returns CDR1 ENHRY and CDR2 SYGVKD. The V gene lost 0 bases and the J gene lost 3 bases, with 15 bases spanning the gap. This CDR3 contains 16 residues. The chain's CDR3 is CAISESGGTGNYEQYF. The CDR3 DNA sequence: TGTGCCATCAGTGAGTCGGGCGGGACCGGTAACTACGAGCAGTACTTC.

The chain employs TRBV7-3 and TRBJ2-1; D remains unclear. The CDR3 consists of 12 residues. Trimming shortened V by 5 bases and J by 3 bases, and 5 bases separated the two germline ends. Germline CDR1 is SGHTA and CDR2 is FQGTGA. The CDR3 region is CASSNSYNEQFF. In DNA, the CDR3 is TGTGCCAGCAGCAACAGCTACAATGAGCAGTTCTTC. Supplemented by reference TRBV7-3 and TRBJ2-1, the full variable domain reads GAGVSQTPSNKVTEKGKYVELRCDPISGHTALYWYRQSLGQGPEFLIYFQGTGAADDSGLPNDRFFAVRPEGSVSTLKIQRTERGDSAVYLCASSNSYNEQFFGPGTRLTVL.

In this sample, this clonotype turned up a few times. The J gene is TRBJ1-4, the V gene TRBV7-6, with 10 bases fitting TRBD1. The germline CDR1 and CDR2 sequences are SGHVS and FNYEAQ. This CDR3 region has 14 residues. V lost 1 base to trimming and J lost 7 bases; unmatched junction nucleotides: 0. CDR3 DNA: TGTGCCAGCAGCTTAGGGACAGGGGGTGAAAAACTGTTTTTT. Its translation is CASSLGTGGEKLFF.

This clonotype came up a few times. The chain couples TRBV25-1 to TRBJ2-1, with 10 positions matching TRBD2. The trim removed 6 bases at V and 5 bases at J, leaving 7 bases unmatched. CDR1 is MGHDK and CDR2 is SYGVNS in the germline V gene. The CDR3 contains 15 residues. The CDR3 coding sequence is TGTGCCAGCAGCCATAGCGGGAGGATCAACAATGAGCAGTTCTTC. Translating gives CASSHSGRINNEQFF.

The CDR3 DNA sequence: TGTGCCAGCAGCCAGGGTCAGGTGCTATCCTACGAGCAGTACTTC. It is translated as CASSQGQVLSYEQYF. This chain joins TRBV18 and TRBJ2-7; D is possibly TRBD1 (5 bases). Trimming stripped 8 bases from V and 1 base from J, with 18 bases between. In germline, CDR1 is KGHSH, CDR2 LQKENI. The CDR3 totals 15 residues.

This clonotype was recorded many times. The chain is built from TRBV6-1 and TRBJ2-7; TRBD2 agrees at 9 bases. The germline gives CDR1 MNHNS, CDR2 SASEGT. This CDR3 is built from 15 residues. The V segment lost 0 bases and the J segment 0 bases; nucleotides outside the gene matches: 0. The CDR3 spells CASSEASGSSYEQYF. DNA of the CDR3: TGTGCCAGCAGTGAAGCTAGCGGGAGCTCCTACGAGCAGTACTTC.

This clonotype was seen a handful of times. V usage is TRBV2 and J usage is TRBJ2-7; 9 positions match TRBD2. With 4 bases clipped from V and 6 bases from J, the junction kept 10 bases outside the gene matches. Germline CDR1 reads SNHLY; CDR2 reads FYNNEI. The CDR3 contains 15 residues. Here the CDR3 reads CASSAAASGAGEQYF. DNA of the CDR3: TGTGCCAGCAGTGCGGCGGCTAGCGGGGCTGGCGAGCAGTACTTC.

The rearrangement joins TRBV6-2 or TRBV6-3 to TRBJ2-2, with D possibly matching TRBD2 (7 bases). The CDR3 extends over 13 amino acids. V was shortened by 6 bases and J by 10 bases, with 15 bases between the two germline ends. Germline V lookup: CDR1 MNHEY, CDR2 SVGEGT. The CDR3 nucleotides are TGTGCCAGCAGGACCGGGGGGCCCGAGGAGCTGTTTTTT. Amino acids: CASRTGGPEELFF.

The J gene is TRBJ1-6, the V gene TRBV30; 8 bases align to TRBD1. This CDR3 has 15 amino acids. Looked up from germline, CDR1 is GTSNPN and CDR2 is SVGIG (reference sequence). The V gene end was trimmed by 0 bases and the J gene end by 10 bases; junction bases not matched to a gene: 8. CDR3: CAWSVQGAIGSPLHF. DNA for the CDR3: TGTGCCTGGAGTGTTCAGGGGGCAATCGGATCACCCCTCCACTTT. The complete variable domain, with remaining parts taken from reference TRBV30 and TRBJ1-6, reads SQTIHQWPATLVQPVGSPLSLECTVEGTSNPNLYWYRQAAGRGLQLLFYSVGIGQISSEVPQNLSASRPQDRQFILSSKKLLLSDSGFYLCAWSVQGAIGSPLHFGNGTRLTVT.

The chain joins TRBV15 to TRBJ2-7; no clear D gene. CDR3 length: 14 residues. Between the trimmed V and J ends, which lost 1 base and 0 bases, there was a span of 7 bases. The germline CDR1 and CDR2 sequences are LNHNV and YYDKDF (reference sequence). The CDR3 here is CATSRGGSSYEQYF. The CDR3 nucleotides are TGTGCCACCAGCAGAGGAGGCAGCTCCTACGAGCAGTACTTC.

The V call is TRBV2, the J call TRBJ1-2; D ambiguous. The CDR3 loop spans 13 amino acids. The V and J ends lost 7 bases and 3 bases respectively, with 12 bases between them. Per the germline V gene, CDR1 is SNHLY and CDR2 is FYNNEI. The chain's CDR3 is CASIAGSDYGYTF. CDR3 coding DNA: TGTGCCAGCATTGCGGGGTCGGACTATGGCTACACCTTC.

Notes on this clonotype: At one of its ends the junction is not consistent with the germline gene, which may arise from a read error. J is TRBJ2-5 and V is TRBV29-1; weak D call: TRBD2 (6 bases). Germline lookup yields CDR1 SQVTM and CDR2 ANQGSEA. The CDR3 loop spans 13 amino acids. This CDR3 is CCVAGLNQETQYF. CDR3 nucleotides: TGCTGCGTTGCAGGACTAAACCAAGAGACCCAGTACTTC.

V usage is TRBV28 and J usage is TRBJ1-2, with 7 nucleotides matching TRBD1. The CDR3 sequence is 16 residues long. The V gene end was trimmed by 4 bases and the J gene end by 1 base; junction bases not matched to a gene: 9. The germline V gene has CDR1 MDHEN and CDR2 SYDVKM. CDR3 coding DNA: TGTGCCAGCAGTTCGATCGGGACAGCCCTTAACTATGGCTACACCTTC. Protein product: CASSSIGTALNYGYTF.

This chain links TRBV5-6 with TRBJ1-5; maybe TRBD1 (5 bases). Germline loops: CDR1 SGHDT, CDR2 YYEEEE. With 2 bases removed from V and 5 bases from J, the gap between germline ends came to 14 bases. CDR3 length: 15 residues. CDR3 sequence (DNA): TGTGCCAGCAGCTTATCCTTACGGGGCGATCAGCCCCAGCATTTT. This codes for CASSLSLRGDQPQHF.

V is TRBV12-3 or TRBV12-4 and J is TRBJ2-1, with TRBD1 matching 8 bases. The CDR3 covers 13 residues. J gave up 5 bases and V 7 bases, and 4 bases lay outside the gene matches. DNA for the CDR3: TGTGCCAGCAACTCGGACAGGGACAATGAGCAGTTCTTC. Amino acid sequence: CASNSDRDNEQFF.

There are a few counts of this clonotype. The CDR3 loop is CSARVGGGDTQYF. CDR3 nucleotide sequence: TGCAGTGCTAGAGTAGGAGGAGGGGATACGCAGTATTTT. The J gene is TRBJ2-3, the V gene TRBV20-1, with a weak D call TRBD2 (6 bases). Per germline, CDR1 DFQATT and CDR2 SNEGSKA (reference sequence). The CDR3 spans 13 residues. V lost 1 base, J lost 6 bases, and 11 bases lay in between.

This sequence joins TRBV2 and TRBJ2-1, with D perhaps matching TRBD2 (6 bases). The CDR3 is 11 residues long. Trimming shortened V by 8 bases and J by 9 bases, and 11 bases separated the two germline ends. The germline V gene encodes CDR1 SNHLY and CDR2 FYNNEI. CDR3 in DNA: TGTGCCAGCTTGGGAGGCAGTGAGCAGTTCTTC. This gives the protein CASLGGSEQFF.

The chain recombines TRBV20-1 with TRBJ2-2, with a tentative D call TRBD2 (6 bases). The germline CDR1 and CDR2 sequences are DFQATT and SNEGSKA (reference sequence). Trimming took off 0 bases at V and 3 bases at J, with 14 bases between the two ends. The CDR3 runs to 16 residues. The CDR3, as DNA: TGCAGTGCTAGAGATGGGGGGAGTCGGTACACCGGGGAGCTGTTTTTT. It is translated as CSARDGGSRYTGELFF.

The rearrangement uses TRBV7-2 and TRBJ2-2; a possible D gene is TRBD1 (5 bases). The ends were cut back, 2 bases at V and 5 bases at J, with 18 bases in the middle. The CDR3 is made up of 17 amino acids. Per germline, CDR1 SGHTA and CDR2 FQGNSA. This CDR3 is CASSLSRAGSGTGELFF. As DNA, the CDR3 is TGTGCCAGCAGCTTAAGTCGGGCAGGGTCTGGGACCGGGGAGCTGTTTTTT.